Below are 7 T cell receptor beta chains sequenced from a single sample in a study of shared clonotypes between healthy human individuals. Sequenced by immunoSEQ multiplex PCR; TCRdb stores in-frame clones only, minus some. The data contain over a million clones, 95% to 99% of them seen just once; the ten biggest clones take up 0.45%. Specimen: naive CD4+ T cells sorted from blood. As to subset: CD45RA+ positively selected. The receptors here all came from a young man in good health.

The rearrangement joins TRBV5-1 to TRBJ2-3; 7 nucleotides line up with TRBD2. Per the germline V gene, CDR1 is SGHRS and CDR2 is YFSETQ. The CDR3 has 16 amino acids. The V segment lost 4 bases and the J segment 0 bases; nucleotides outside the gene matches: 8. CDR3 DNA: TGCGCCAGCAGCGGTGGACTAGAAGGGAGCACAGATACGCAGTATTTT. Translated: CASSGGLEGSTDTQYF.

The chain couples TRBV6-1 to TRBJ2-2, with D hard to call. The ends were cut back, 2 bases at V and 8 bases at J, with 9 bases in the middle. The germline gives CDR1 MNHNS, CDR2 SASEGT. The CDR3 is 13 residues long. For the CDR3, the DNA is TGTGCCAGCAGTGAATCCTTTGAAGGGGAGCTGTTTTTT. Its translation is CASSESFEGELFF.

The rearrangement links TRBV15 to TRBJ2-2; 10 bases agree with TRBD2. The germline V gene has CDR1 LNHNV and CDR2 YYDKDF (reference sequence). The CDR3 totals 17 residues. The junction had 7 bases not matched to a gene; V was cut back by 3 bases and J by 3 bases. CDR3 sequence reads: CATSRGRTSGDTGELFF. CDR3 sequence (DNA): TGTGCCACCAGCAGGGGAAGGACTAGCGGTGACACCGGGGAGCTGTTTTTT.

In this sample, this clone turned up once. This chain uses TRBV7-8 with TRBJ1-4; no definite D call. Trimming removed 3 bases at V and 7 bases at J, with 15 bases between. Germline CDR1 reads SGHVS; CDR2 reads FQNEAQ. The CDR3 is 15 amino acids. CDR3 region: CASSFGPQLGEKLFF. DNA for the CDR3: TGTGCCAGCAGCTTCGGACCGCAGCTCGGTGAAAAACTGTTTTTT.

The V call is TRBV5-5, the J call TRBJ2-7; a weak D match, TRBD2 (6 bases). This CDR3 comprises 15 residues. Germline V gene lookup returns CDR1 SGHKS and CDR2 YYEKEE (reference sequence). Trimming removed 0 bases from V and 5 bases from J, with 15 bases in between. In DNA, the CDR3 is TGTGCCAGCAGCTTGGGGCTCTGGGGGGTTGACGAGCAGTACTTC. Amino acid sequence: CASSLGLWGVDEQYF.

The chain is built from TRBV5-1 and TRBJ2-5, with a weak D call TRBD1 (6 bases). Per the germline V gene, CDR1 is SGHRS and CDR2 is YFSETQ. CDR3 length: 17 residues. Trimming pared 2 bases from V and 0 bases from J, leaving 17 bases between. For the CDR3, the DNA is TGCGCCAGCAGCTTTGCAGGGGTGGTAGGGTACCAAGAGACCCAGTACTTC. Amino acid sequence: CASSFAGVVGYQETQYF.

The chain recombines TRBV10-1 with TRBJ1-1, with TRBD1 identical over 12 bases. This CDR3 is built from 16 residues. V dropped 8 bases and J dropped 5; count of bases not matched to a gene: 12. CDR1 WNHNN and CDR2 SYGVQD come from the germline V gene (reference sequence). The CDR3, as DNA: TGCGCCAGCTCTTACCTAAGGGACAGGGGGCCGACTGAAGCTTTCTTT. Its translation: CASSYLRDRGPTEAFF.